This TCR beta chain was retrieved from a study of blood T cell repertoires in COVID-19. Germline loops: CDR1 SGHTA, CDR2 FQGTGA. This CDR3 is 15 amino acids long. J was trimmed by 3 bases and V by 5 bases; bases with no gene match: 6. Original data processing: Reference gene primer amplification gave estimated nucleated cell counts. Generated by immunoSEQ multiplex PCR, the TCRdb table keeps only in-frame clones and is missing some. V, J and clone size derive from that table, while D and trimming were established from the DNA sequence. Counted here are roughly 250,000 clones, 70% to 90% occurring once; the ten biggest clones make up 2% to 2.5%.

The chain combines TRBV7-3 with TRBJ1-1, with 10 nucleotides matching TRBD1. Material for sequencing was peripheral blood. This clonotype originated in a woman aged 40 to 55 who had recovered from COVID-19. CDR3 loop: CASSGRDRGDTEAFF. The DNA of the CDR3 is TGTGCCAGCAGCGGTCGGGACAGGGGTGACACTGAAGCTTTCTTT.